One sample yielded the 2 T cell receptor beta chains listed below, sequenced in a study of TIL therapy for anti-PD-1-resistant metastatic lung cancer. The immunoSEQ assay was v3. The repertoire was sequenced with immunoSEQ multiplex PCR; TCRdb's copy has only in-frame clones and lacks some. The data hold approximately 87,000 clones, with 50% to 70% observed a single time. The time point: pre-treatment sample, taken before nivolumab and TIL therapy. Tumor tissue came from excised metastases, mostly pleural nodules or supraclavicular lymph nodes. Sequencing used tumor tissue, obtained at baseline. The receptor source for this set is a person between 25 and 80 years old with non-small cell lung cancer.

The chain has TRBV3-1 (or the pseudogene TRBV3-2) and TRBJ1-1, with D uncertain. The CDR3 is 13 residues long. Germline V CDR1 and CDR2: LGHDT, YNNKEL (reference sequence). The germline V and J ends were trimmed by 3 bases and 2 bases, with 7 bases remaining between them. This CDR3 reads CASSQGLNTEAFF. In nucleotides, the CDR3 is TGTGCCAGCAGCCAGGGGTTAAACACTGAAGCTTTCTTT.

This chain joins TRBV7-2 and TRBJ2-7, with TRBD2 as a possible D gene (5 bases). Trimming took 3 bases from V and 6 from J, leaving 12 bases between them. The CDR3 is 13 residues long. Germline CDR1 reads SGHTA; CDR2 reads FQGNSA. This chain's CDR3 is CASSFPPAGEQYF. CDR3 nucleotide sequence: TGTGCCAGCAGCTTTCCCCCGGCGGGCGAGCAGTACTTC.